This T cell receptor (beta chain) was recovered during a study of cytomegalovirus exposure and HLA in healthy donors. CDR3 length: 11 amino acids. Germline CDR1 SQVTM, CDR2 ANQGSEA. V was clipped by 4 bases and J by 3 bases, with 7 bases between them. Sequencing used immunoSEQ multiplex PCR; TCRdb keeps in-frame clones, though not all of them. The sample holds more than 95,000 clones, around 94% seen once. The specimen was PBMCs. The chain combines TRBV29-1 with TRBJ2-7, with D uncertain. The origin of this receptor is a woman aged 18 to 35 in good health and CMV-seronegative. Written as DNA, the CDR3 is TGCAGCGTTGGGGCCAACTACGAGCAGTACTTC. Translated, it gives CSVGANYEQYF.